Presented here are 6 T cell receptor beta chains from one specimen sequenced in a study of memory CD4+ T cells and cytomegalovirus serostatus. The sort gate was single viable CD3+CD4+CD8-CD45RO+ cells for memory CD4+ T cells. The method was immunoSEQ multiplex PCR; TCRdb's version includes in-frame clones alone and lacks a portion of them. In the table there are just under 95,000 clones, about four fifths of which are singletons. Sequenced material: memory CD4+ T cells from blood. These receptors were obtained from an adult in good health and CMV-seropositive.

This clone was counted at least ten times. The gene calls are TRBV2 and TRBJ2-2; D unclear. Germline V gene data show CDR1 as SNHLY and CDR2 as FYNNEI. CDR3 size: 11 residues. Trimming pared 6 bases from V and 6 bases from J, leaving 5 bases between. CDR3 nucleotides: TGTGCCAGCAGCATTGCCGGGGAGCTGTTTTTT. Its translation is CASSIAGELFF.

The chain couples TRBV7-2 to TRBJ2-5, with 11 nucleotides matching TRBD2. The V and J ends lost 2 bases and 5 bases, in that order; junction bases with no gene match: 7. Germline lookup yields CDR1 SGHTA and CDR2 FQGNSA. There are 16 residues in the CDR3. The CDR3 DNA reads as TGTGCCAGCAGCTTATTGACTAGCGGGATTGCGGAGACCCAGTACTTC. It translates to CASSLLTSGIAETQYF.

The rearrangement joins TRBV10-3 to TRBJ2-1; D possibly corresponds to TRBD2 (7 bases). Trimming pared 4 bases from V and 4 bases from J, leaving 20 bases between. CDR3 length equals 17 residues. Germline CDR1 and CDR2: ENHRY and SYGVKD. Here the CDR3 reads CAISGPPGKGGYNEQFF. CDR3 sequence (DNA): TGTGCCATCAGTGGGCCCCCCGGAAAGGGGGGGTACAATGAGCAGTTCTTC.

The chain joins TRBV11-1 to TRBJ1-2, with no clear D. The CDR3 totals 12 residues. Germline V gene data show CDR1 as SGHAT and CDR2 as FQDESV (reference sequence). Deletions cut 2 bases from V and 8 bases from J, with 9 bases between. The CDR3 reads CASSLRGYGYTF. The CDR3 DNA is TGTGCCAGCAGCTTACGGGGTTACGGCTACACCTTC.

The rearrangement uses TRBV6-5 and TRBJ2-5; a possible D gene is TRBD2 (5 bases). The CDR3 loop spans 9 amino acids. CDR1 is MNHEY, CDR2 SVGAGI, per germline. V shed 9 bases and J shed 7 bases, with 6 bases lying between them. CDR3 region: CASRGTQYF. The CDR3 DNA sequence: TGTGCCAGTCGGGGGACCCAGTACTTC.

This chain links TRBV28 with TRBJ1-4; the D gene is possibly TRBD1 (6 bases). The CDR3 contains 13 residues. V was trimmed by 7 bases and J by 7 bases, leaving 13 bases between them. Germline CDR1 reads MDHEN; CDR2 reads SYDVKM. CDR3 residues: CASIDRTTEKLFF. The CDR3 DNA reads TGTGCCAGCATAGACAGGACCACTGAAAAACTGTTTTTT.